These 14 T cell receptor beta chains came from one sample sequenced in a study of regulatory T cells in long-lasting Graves disease. Noted time point: newly diagnosed GD, antithyroid drugs for less than 3 months. The TCR library was made from RNA that had been extracted from PBMCs in TRIzol. Researchers made TCR beta libraries by using iRepertoire HTBI primers and running Arm-PCR on CDR3 regions. Each CDR3 protein is one row after TCRdb ran MiXCR on the multiplex PCR reads. The data contain about 400,000 distinct CDR3 sequences, about 15% of them seen just once; the ten biggest clones take up about 8%. The same data also went into a second study, on T cells in Graves' hyperthyroidism and ophthalmopathy.

Here the sequenced sample was peripheral blood mononuclear cells (PBMCs), taken at new diagnosis, from a patient treated with antithyroid drugs. These receptors originate from a woman aged 40 to 50 with Graves disease.

The chain recombines TRBV20-1 with TRBJ1-2, with D perhaps matching TRBD1 (6 bases). This CDR3 has 16 residues. Germline V gene sequence: CDR1 DFQATT, CDR2 SNEGSKA (reference sequence). Trimming pared 4 bases from V and 0 bases from J, leaving 18 bases between. CDR3 sequence: CSAKQGRTGANYGYTF. The CDR3 nucleotides read TGCAGTGCTAAACAGGGACGTACGGGTGCTAACTATGGCTACACCTTC.

This clonotype was detected many times. This rearrangement joins TRBV27 to TRBJ1-1; D is possibly TRBD1 (5 bases). The CDR3 contains 14 residues. The V gene's germline CDR1 is MNHEY and CDR2 SMNVEV (reference sequence). Trimming left V 4 bases short and J 6 bases short, with 15 bases between. The CDR3 DNA is TGTGCCAGCAGTTGGGGGACGGGGTCTTCTGAAGCTTTCTTT. Amino acid sequence: CASSWGTGSSEAFF.

This clonotype occurred a few times. V and J are TRBV13 and TRBJ1-5, with D unclear. The V gene's germline CDR1 is PRHDT and CDR2 FYEKMQ (reference sequence). This CDR3 has 15 amino acids. Trimming pared 0 bases from V and 3 bases from J, leaving 9 bases between. The CDR3 is CASSLGMGNNQPQHF. The CDR3 nucleotides read TGTGCCAGCAGCTTAGGGATGGGGAACAATCAGCCCCAGCATTTT. The variable domain in full, completed from reference TRBV13 and TRBJ1-5, reads AAGVIQSPRHLIKEKRETATLKCYPIPRHDTVYWYQQGPGQDPQFLISFYEKMQSDKGSIPDRFSAQQFSDYHSELNMSSLELGDSALYFCASSLGMGNNQPQHFGDGTRLSIL.

This clonotype was seen at least ten times. The V and J genes are TRBV12-3 or TRBV12-4 and TRBJ1-2, with a weak D call TRBD1 (6 bases). The V and J ends lost 3 bases and 8 bases respectively, with 13 bases between them. The CDR3 consists of 13 residues. The DNA of the CDR3 is TGTGCCAGCAGTTTTGGACAGAACCGGGGCTACACCTTC. Its translation is CASSFGQNRGYTF.

This clonotype has at least ten counts. For the CDR3, the DNA is TGTGCCTGGAGTGATGGGATAAAACTGTTTTTT. This encodes CAWSDGIKLFF. The chain has TRBV30 and TRBJ1-4; D unclear. Germline CDR1 GTSNPN, CDR2 SVGIG (reference sequence). V lost 1 base and J 10 bases, leaving 7 bases between the germline ends. The CDR3 sequence is 11 residues long.

A note on this clonotype: Possible read error: a much larger clone is one base away. This sequence joins TRBV10-3 and TRBJ1-1, with D possibly matching TRBD1 (6 bases). Germline CDR1 ENHRY, CDR2 SYGVKD. The CDR3 totals 18 residues. The CDR3 region has the DNA TGTGCCAACAGTGAAGCTGCCCCACCCCCGGGGGCGAACACTGAAGCTTTCTTT. Translating gives CANSEAAPPPGANTEAFF.

In this sample, this clonotype turned up many times. V is TRBV28 and J is TRBJ2-5, with 8 bases lining up with TRBD2. Trimming took 3 bases from V and 4 from J; bases not matched to a gene: 7. CDR1 and CDR2 (germline): MDHEN, SYDVKM. CDR3 size: 15 residues. The CDR3 DNA follows: TGTGCCAGCAGTTTTGACATAGCGGGACCAGAGACCCAGTACTTC. This codes for CASSFDIAGPETQYF.

This clonotype was counted many times. The chain combines TRBV14 with TRBJ1-1, with 9 bases that match TRBD1. CDR1 is SGHDN, CDR2 FVKESK, per germline. CDR3 length: 16 amino acids. V gave up 4 bases and J gave up 2 bases; unmatched junction bases: 8. The CDR3 coding sequence is TGTGCCAGCAGCCCGCTGGGGGGACAGGGAAACACTGAAGCTTTCTTT. Its translation: CASSPLGGQGNTEAFF. The whole variable domain, remainder taken from reference TRBV14 and TRBJ1-1, is EAGVTQFPSHSVIEKGQTVTLRCDPISGHDNLYWYRRVMGKEIKFLLHFVKESKQDESGMPNNRFLAERTGGTYSTLKVQPAELEDSGVYFCASSPLGGQGNTEAFFGQGTRLTVV.

There are many counts of this clonotype. The V call is TRBV28, the J call TRBJ2-1; unclear D gene. With 2 bases removed from V and 8 bases from J, the gap between germline ends came to 7 bases. Germline V gene data show CDR1 as MDHEN and CDR2 as SYDVKM. The CDR3 has 12 amino acids. In DNA, the CDR3 is TGTGCCAGCAGTTTACGTGTCGATGAGCAGTTCTTC. Its protein product is CASSLRVDEQFF.

This clonotype was counted many times. The chain is built from TRBV6-1 and TRBJ2-5, with 7 bases matching TRBD1. The V segment lost 6 bases and the J segment 4 bases; nucleotides outside the gene matches: 11. Germline CDR1 and CDR2: MNHNS and SASEGT. The CDR3 loop spans 15 amino acids. This CDR3 reads CASRAYRGWGETQYF. In nucleotides, the CDR3 is TGTGCCAGCAGGGCTTACAGGGGTTGGGGAGAGACCCAGTACTTC.

The sample holds a few counts of this clonotype. This chain links TRBV19 with TRBJ2-7; the D gene is possibly TRBD1 (6 bases). Per the germline V gene, CDR1 is LNHDA and CDR2 is SQIVND (reference sequence). The CDR3 covers 15 residues. The V gene lost 2 bases and the J gene lost 0 bases, with 11 bases spanning the gap. CDR3 nucleotides: TGTGCCAGTAGTATATCCGACAGGATCTCCTACGAGCAGTACTTC. This translates into CASSISDRISYEQYF. Filled out from reference TRBV19 and TRBJ2-7, the complete variable domain reads DGGITQSPKYLFRKEGQNVTLSCEQNLNHDAMYWYRQDPGQGLRLIYYSQIVNDFQKGDIAEGYSVSREKKESFPLTVTSAQKNPTAFYLCASSISDRISYEQYFGPGTRLTVT.

This clonotype was counted at least ten times. V gene TRBV12-3 or TRBV12-4 combines with J gene TRBJ1-6, with 8 positions matching TRBD1. V was clipped by 3 bases and J by 5 bases; unmatched bases: 12. The CDR3 is 18 residues long. The CDR3 DNA sequence: TGTGCCAGCAGTTTCCGAAGCGGGACAGGAGCTAATAATTCACCCCTCCACTTT. This translates into CASSFRSGTGANNSPLHF.

This clonotype was counted at least ten times. The chain carries TRBV12-3 or TRBV12-4 and TRBJ2-3; the match to TRBD2 covers 7 bases. The ends lost 4 bases at V and 5 bases at J; junction bases unmatched: 12. The CDR3 length is 16 residues. In DNA, the CDR3 is TGTGCCAGCAGTTGGATGGGGGGAGGGCCGTTAGATACGCAGTATTTT. This codes for CASSWMGGGPLDTQYF.

The sample holds a few counts of this clonotype. The chain combines TRBV5-5 with TRBJ1-2; 7 nucleotides align to TRBD1. The CDR3 totals 15 residues. V lost 3 bases to trimming and J lost 0 bases; unmatched junction nucleotides: 5. Germline V lookup: CDR1 SGHKS, CDR2 YYEKEE (reference sequence). This CDR3 reads CASSWGQNSNYGYTF. CDR3 DNA: TGTGCCAGCAGCTGGGGACAGAATTCTAACTATGGCTACACCTTC.